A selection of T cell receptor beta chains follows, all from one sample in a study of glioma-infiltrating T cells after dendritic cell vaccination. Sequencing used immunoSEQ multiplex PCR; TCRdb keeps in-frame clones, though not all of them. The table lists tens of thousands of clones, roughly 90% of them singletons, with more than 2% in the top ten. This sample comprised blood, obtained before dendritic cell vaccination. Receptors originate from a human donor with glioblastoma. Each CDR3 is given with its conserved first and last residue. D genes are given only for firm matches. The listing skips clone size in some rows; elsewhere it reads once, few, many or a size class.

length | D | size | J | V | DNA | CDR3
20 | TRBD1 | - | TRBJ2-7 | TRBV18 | TGTGCCAGCTCAAGACAAAAGACGGGGACTGGGACAGGGGAGGCCTACGAGCAGTACTTC | CASSRQKTGTGTGEAYEQYF
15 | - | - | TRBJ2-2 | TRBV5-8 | TGTGCCAGCAGAGTGCAGGGGCTGAACACCGGGGAGCTGTTTTTT | CASRVQGLNTGELFF
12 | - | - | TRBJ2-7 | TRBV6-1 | TGTGCCAGCAGTGGGGCAAACCCGAAGCAGTACTTC | CASSGANPKQYF
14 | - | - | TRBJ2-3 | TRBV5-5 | TGTGCCAGCAGCTTGGATCCAAGCACAGATACGCAGTATTTT | CASSLDPSTDTQYF
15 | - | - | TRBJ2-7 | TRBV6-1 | TGTGCCAGCAGGGACAAAAGTGCAAACCCTTACGAGCAGTACTTC | CASRDKSANPYEQYF
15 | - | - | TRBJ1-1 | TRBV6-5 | TGTGCCAGCAGTACAGACCAGAGCATGAACACTGAAGCTTTCTTT | CASSTDQSMNTEAFF
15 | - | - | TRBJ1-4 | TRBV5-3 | TGTGCCAGAAGGTCGACGGGGAAAGAGTCTGAAAAACTGTTTTTT | CARRSTGKESEKLFF
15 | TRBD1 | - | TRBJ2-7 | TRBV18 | TGTGCCAGCTCACCCGGGACAGGGGGCTTCAACGAGCAGTACTTC | CASSPGTGGFNEQYF
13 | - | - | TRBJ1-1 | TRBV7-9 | TGTGCCAGCAACGGCGCAGGGGCTACTGAAGCTTTCTTT | CASNGAGATEAFF
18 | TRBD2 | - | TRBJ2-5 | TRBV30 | TGTGCCTGGAGAAAAGGGCTGAGGGCGGGGGGGAAGGGAGAGACCCAGTACTTC | CAWRKGLRAGGKGETQYF
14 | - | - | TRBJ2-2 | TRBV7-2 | TGTGCCAGCAGCCCACAGATAGGCGCCGGGGAGCTGTTTTTT | CASSPQIGAGELFF
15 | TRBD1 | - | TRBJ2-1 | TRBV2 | TGTGCCAGCAGTGTGACCGGGACAGGGGGCCGGGAGCAGTTCTTC | CASSVTGTGGREQFF
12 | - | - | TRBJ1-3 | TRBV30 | TGTGCCTGGAGCCCGAGGGGAAACACCATATATTTT | CAWSPRGNTIYF
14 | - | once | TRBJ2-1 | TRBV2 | TGTGCCAGCAGTGTCGGCCTAGCCTTAGATGAGCAGTTCTTC | CASSVGLALDEQFF
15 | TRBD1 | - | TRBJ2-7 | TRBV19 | TGTGCCAGTAGTCCCGGGACAGGGTTTCCATACGAGCAGTACTTC | CASSPGTGFPYEQYF
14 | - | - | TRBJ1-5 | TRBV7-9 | TGTGCCAGCAGCTTGGACATTAGCAATCAGCCCCAGCATTTT | CASSLDISNQPQHF
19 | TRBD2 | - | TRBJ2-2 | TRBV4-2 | TGTGCCAGCAGCGGGTACGGGGCTAGCGGGGGGGCGAGGACCGGGGAGCTGTTTTTT | CASSGYGASGGARTGELFF
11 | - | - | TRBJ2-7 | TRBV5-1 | TGCGCCAGCAGGGGGCTTTACGAGCAGTACTTC | CASRGLYEQYF
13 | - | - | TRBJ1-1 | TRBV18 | TGTGCCAGCTCACGAAGGGGCGACACTGAAGCTTTCTTT | CASSRRGDTEAFF
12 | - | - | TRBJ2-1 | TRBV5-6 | TGTGCCAGCAGCCTAGCTTACAATGAGCAGTTCTTC | CASSLAYNEQFF
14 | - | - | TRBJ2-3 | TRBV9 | TGTGCCAGCAGTCCGGGACTTCCCACAGATACGCAGTATTTT | CASSPGLPTDTQYF
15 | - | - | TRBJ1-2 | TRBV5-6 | TGTGCCAGCAGCTTGGGGGGAGGGCCCAACTATGGCTACACCTTC | CASSLGGGPNYGYTF
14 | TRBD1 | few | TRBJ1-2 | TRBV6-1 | TGTGCCAGCACGATGCGGGGACAGTCATATGGCTACACCTTC | CASTMRGQSYGYTF
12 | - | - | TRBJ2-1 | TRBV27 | TGTGCCAGCAGTTTATGGGGGGATGAGCAGTTCTTC | CASSLWGDEQFF
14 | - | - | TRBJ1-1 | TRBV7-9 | TGTGCCAGCAGCTTGAGTACTGGACAGAACGAAGCTTTCTTT | CASSLSTGQNEAFF
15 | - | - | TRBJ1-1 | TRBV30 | TGTGCCTGGAGTGTACAGGGCGGCATGAACACTGAAGCTTTCTTT | CAWSVQGGMNTEAFF
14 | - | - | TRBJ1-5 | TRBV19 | TGTGCCAGTAGTATTAGGGGCGGCAATCAGCCCCAGCATTTT | CASSIRGGNQPQHF
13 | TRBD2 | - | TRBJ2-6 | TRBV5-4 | TGTGCCAGCAGCTTGGGCGGGGGCAACGTCCTGACTTTC | CASSLGGGNVLTF
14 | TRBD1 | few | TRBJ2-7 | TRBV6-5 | TGTGCCAGCAGCCGACAGGGGGCCTCCTACGAGCAGTACTTC | CASSRQGASYEQYF
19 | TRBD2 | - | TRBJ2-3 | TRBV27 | TGTGCCAGCAGCCAGTTACTAGCGGGGGGACTCCGGAGCACAGATACGCAGTATTTT | CASSQLLAGGLRSTDTQYF
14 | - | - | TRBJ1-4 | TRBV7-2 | TGTGCCAGCAGCCCGTCAGGGCTTAATGAAAAACTGTTTTTT | CASSPSGLNEKLFF
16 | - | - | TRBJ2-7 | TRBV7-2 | TGTGCCAGCAGCTTAGTCCCCGGCCAGGGTATGGGGGAGCAGTACTTC | CASSLVPGQGMGEQYF
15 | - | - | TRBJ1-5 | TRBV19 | TGTGCCAGTAGCCCCTCCGGGGTTTACAATCAGCCCCAGCATTTT | CASSPSGVYNQPQHF
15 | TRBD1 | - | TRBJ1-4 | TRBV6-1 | TGTGCCAGCAGTCCACACGGACAGGGGGCAGACAAACTGTTTTTT | CASSPHGQGADKLFF
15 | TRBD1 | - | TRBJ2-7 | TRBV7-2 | TGTGCCAGCAGCCCCCCCGGACAGGGTCCCTACGAGCAGTACTTC | CASSPPGQGPYEQYF
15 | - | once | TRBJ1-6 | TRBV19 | TGTGCCAGTAGTGTTGGGGAGACCCATAATTCACCCCTCCACTTT | CASSVGETHNSPLHF
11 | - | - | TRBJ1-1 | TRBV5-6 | TGTGCCAGCAGCAGGGGCCGTGAGGCTTTCTTT | CASSRGREAFF
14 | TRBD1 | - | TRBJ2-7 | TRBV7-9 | TGTGCCAGCAGCGCCGGACAGGTCTCAGGGGAGCAGTACTTC | CASSAGQVSGEQYF
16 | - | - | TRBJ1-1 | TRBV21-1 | TGTGCCAGCAGCAAAGAGGTTGGACAGATGAACACTGAAGCTTTCTTT | CASSKEVGQMNTEAFF
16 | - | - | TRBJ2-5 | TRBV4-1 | TGCGCCAGCAGCCAAGAGTACGGGGGTTTACAAGAGACCCAGTACTTC | CASSQEYGGLQETQYF
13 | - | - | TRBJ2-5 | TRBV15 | TGTGCCACCAGCTCGACTAGTAAAGAGACCCAGTACTTC | CATSSTSKETQYF
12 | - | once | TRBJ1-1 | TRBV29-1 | TGCAGCGTTGAAAGGGGGAACACTGAAGCTTTCTTT | CSVERGNTEAFF
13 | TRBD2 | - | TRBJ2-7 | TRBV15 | TGTGCCACCAGCAGAGAGGGGGGGGGCGAGCAGTACTTC | CATSREGGGEQYF
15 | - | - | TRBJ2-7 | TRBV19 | TGTGCCAGTAGTGTCATCCAGGGCCTAACCTACGAGCAGTACTTC | CASSVIQGLTYEQYF
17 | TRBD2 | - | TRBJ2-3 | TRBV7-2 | TGTGCCAGCAGCTCGTTCGGCCTAGCGGGGGGATTGGATACGCAGTATTTT | CASSSFGLAGGLDTQYF